Listed below are T cell receptor beta chains from one sample, sequenced in a study of cytomegalovirus exposure and HLA in healthy donors. TCRdb's copy holds only in-frame clones and misses some; the assay was immunoSEQ multiplex PCR. The top ten clones hold around 24% of a sample with some 140,000 clones, 86% of them seen once. The material sequenced was PBMCs. These receptors all stem from a man aged 18 to 29 in good health and CMV-seropositive. CDR3s include the opening cysteine and the closing phenylalanine or tryptophan.

TRBV14	TRBJ1-1	CASSQDRNTEAFF
TRBV7-9	TRBJ1-1	CASTGQGAAFF
TRBV7-2	TRBJ2-2	CASSLGQGPSRSGELFF
TRBV5-1	TRBJ1-1	CASSLGSTVNTEAFF
TRBV11-2	TRBJ2-5	CASSLGWGLAGQETQYF
TRBV2	TRBJ2-5	CASSPEGGKTQYF
TRBV4-3	TRBJ2-1	CASSQEPLAGAYNEQFF
TRBV5-1	TRBJ1-1	CASSPGQGFTEAFF
TRBV9	TRBJ1-6	CASGGGLSNSPLHF
TRBV30	TRBJ1-3	CAWSNRVGGSGNTIYF
TRBV6-4	TRBJ2-3	CASSGVASSTDTQYF
TRBV10-2	TRBJ1-6	CASSESGRGNNSPLHF
TRBV7-8	TRBJ2-1	CASSLTGTSVNNEQFF
TRBV7-3	TRBJ2-7	CASSPGTGRSGEQYF
TRBV27	TRBJ2-3	CASSAGLNTDTQYF
TRBV21-1	TRBJ2-1	CASSKGGQGNPEQFF
TRBV28	TRBJ1-5	CASSLDSYQPQHF
TRBV10-3	TRBJ1-2	CAISEMDRESYGYTF
TRBV5-1	TRBJ2-7	CASSPGQGAYEQYF
TRBV6-6	TRBJ1-1	CASSPPRTGGAFF
TRBV19	TRBJ2-7	CASSIRDGGNEQYF
TRBV2	TRBJ1-1	CASNPGQGNTEAFF
TRBV5-1	TRBJ2-1	CASSTGLAGAYNEQFF
TRBV9	TRBJ1-1	CASSAGPNTEAFF
TRBV15	TRBJ2-7	CATSDTYEQYF
TRBV5-8	TRBJ1-2	CASSTGGRNYGYTF
TRBV7-9	TRBJ1-2	CASLGEGQGGPSYGYTF